This T cell receptor (beta chain) was identified during a study of blood T cell repertoires in COVID-19. Looking at the study overall: From the United States, Italy and Spain came samples of acute and convalescent COVID-19. PBMCs, B-cell-depleted T cells, or T cells were the source of the cDNA or gDNA that made up the material.

This CDR3 contains 15 residues. V lost 3 bases to trimming and J lost 8 bases; unmatched junction nucleotides: 8. Germline lookup yields CDR1 LNHDA and CDR2 SQIVND (reference sequence). In the source study's methods: Amplification from reference gene primers served as the basis for estimated nucleated cell counts. The data were produced by immunoSEQ multiplex PCR, yet TCRdb's version contains in-frame clones alone and is incomplete. The V and J calls and the clone size are those of that table, but D and trimming were determined from the DNA. The sample holds some 98,000 clones, roughly 80% seen once.

This sequence originates from a man aged 65 to 85 with active or convalescent COVID-19. V and J are TRBV19 and TRBJ2-4; TRBD1 matches at 9 bases. Material: peripheral blood. This CDR3 is CASSIVGQGRDIQYF. In DNA form, the CDR3 reads TGTGCCAGTAGTATCGTGGGACAGGGAAGGGACATTCAGTACTTC.